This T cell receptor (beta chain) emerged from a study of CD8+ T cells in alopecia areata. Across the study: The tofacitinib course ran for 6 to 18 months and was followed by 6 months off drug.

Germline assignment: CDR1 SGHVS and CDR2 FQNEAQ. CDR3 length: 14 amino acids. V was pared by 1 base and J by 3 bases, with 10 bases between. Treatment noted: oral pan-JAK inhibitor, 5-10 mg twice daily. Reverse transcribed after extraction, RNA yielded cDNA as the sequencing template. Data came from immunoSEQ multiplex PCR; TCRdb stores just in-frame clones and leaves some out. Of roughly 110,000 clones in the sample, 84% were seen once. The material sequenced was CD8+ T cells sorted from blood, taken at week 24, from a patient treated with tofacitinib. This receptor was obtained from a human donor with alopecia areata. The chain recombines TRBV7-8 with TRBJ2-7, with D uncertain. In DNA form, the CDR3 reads TGTGCCAGCAGCTTAGAGAACATGGTCTACGAGCAGTACTTC. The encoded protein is CASSLENMVYEQYF.